Included here is one T cell receptor (beta chain) sequence, with context. Its antigen is currently unknown. TCRdb's table, derived via immunoSEQ multiplex PCR, lists solely in-frame clones and lacks some. Here the sample spans tens of thousands of clones, about 90% being singletons. The data originate from a study of OX40 agonist ivuxolimab in advanced cancers. The study, taken as a whole, reports: Some nonresponders additionally presented with little normalized T-cell clonal expansion.

This clonotype originated in an adult with an advanced solid tumor such as melanoma, head and neck, liver or kidney cancer. The sample consisted of CD4+ or CD8+ T cells sorted from blood, taken in a trial of the OX40 agonist ivuxolimab.

The CDR3 loop reads CASSSPGTSVNEKLFF. As DNA, the CDR3 is TGTGCCAGCAGCTCCCCCGGGACAAGTGTGAATGAAAAACTGTTTTTT. The rearrangement joins TRBV28 to TRBJ1-4, with D tentatively TRBD1 (6 bases). V gave up 6 bases and J gave up 5 bases, with 19 bases separating them. Germline V gene sequence: CDR1 MDHEN, CDR2 SYDVKM. CDR3 length: 16 residues.